The clone carrying this T cell receptor (beta chain) was observed a single time. This specimen comes from a study of CD8 T cells in Susac syndrome. The multiple sclerosis controls were treatment-naive patients with relapsing-remitting disease that was stable or active. Negative magnetic isolation gave CD8+ and CD4+ cells; FACS enriched CD8+ TEMRA. An input of about 0.45 to 1 ug of RNA was subjected to reverse transcription using random hexamers. Across 54 Vbeta and 13 Jbeta, immunoSEQ multiplex PCR amplified TCR beta CDR3. TCRdb itself ran the immunoSEQ multiplex PCR reads through MiXCR, one entry per CDR3 protein. The table lists about 290,000 distinct CDR3 sequences, 65% to 90% of them singletons. The clonotype comes from a human donor with multiple sclerosis. The source material was CD8+ T cells from PBMCs.

The CDR3 here is CASSTGTRYSYEQYF. The CDR3 DNA is TGTGCCAGTAGTACGGGGACAAGGTACTCCTACGAGCAGTACTTC. V gene TRBV19 combines with J gene TRBJ2-7, with D maybe TRBD1 (6 bases). Germline lookup yields CDR1 LNHDA and CDR2 SQIVND (reference sequence). The V end was cut by 4 bases, the J end by 0 bases, with 13 bases between. CDR3 length equals 15 residues.